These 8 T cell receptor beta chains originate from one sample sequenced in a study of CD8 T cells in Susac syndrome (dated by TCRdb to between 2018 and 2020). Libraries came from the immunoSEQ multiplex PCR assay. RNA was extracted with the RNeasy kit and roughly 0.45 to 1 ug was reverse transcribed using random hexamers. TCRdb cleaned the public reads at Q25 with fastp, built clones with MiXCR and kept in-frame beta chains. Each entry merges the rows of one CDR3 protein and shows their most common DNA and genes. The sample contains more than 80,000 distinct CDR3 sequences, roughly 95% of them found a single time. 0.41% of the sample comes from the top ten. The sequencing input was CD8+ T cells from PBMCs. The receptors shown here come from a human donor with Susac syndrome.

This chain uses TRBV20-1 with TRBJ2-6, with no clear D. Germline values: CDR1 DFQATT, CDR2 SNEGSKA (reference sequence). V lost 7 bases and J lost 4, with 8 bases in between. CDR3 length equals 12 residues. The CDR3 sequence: CSGFTGANVLTF. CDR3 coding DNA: TGCAGTGGTTTTACGGGGGCCAACGTCCTGACTTTC.

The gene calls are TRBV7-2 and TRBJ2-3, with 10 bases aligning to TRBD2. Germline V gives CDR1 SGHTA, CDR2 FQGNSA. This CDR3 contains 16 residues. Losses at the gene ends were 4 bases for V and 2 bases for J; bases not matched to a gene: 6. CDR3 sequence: CASSSGLAAITDTQYF. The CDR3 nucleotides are TGTGCCAGCAGCTCCGGACTAGCGGCTATCACAGATACGCAGTATTTT.

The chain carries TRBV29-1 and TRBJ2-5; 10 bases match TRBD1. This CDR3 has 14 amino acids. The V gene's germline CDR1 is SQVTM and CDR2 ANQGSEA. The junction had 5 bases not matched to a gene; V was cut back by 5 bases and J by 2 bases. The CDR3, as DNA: TGCAGCGTTAAGGGGGGACAGGGGCAAGAGACCCAGTACTTC. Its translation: CSVKGGQGQETQYF. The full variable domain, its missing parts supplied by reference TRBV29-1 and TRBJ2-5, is SAVISQKPSRDICQRGTSLTIQCQVDSQVTMMFWYRQQPGQSLTLIATANQGSEATYESGFVIDKFPISRPNLTFSTLTVSNMSPEDSSIYLCSVKGGQGQETQYFGPGTRLLVL.

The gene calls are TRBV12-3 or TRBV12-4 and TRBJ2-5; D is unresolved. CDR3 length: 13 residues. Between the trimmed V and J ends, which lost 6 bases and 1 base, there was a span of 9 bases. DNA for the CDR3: TGTGCCAGCAGCAAGGGTTCCCAAGAGACCCAGTACTTC. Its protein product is CASSKGSQETQYF.

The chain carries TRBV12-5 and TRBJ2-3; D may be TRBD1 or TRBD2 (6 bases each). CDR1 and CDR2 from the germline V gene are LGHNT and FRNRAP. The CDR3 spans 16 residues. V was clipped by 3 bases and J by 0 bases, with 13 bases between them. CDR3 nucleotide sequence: TGTGCTAGTGGTTTAGGCGAGGGGGGAAGCACAGATACGCAGTATTTT. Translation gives CASGLGEGGSTDTQYF.

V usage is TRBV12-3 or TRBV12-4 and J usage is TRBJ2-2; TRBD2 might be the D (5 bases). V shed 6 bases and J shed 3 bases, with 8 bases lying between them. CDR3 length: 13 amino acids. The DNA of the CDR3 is TGTGCCAGCAGCCAACTAGACACCGGGGAGCTGTTTTTT. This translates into CASSQLDTGELFF.

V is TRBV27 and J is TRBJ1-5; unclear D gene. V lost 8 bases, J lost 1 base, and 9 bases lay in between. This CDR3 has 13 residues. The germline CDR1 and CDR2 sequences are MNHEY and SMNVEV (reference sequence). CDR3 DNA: TGTGCCAGCGGCCAAGGGAGCAATCAGCCCCAGCATTTT. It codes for CASGQGSNQPQHF.

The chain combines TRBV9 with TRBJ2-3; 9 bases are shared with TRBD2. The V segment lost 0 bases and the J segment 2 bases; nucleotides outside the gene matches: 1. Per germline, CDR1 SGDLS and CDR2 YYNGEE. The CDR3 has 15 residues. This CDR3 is CASSVGLADTDTQYF. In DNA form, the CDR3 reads TGTGCCAGCAGCGTAGGACTAGCGGACACAGATACGCAGTATTTT. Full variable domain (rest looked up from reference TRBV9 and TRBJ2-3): DSGVTQTPKHLITATGQRVTLRCSPRSGDLSVYWYQQSLDQGLQFLIQYYNGEERAKGNILERFSAQQFPDLHSELNLSSLELGDSALYFCASSVGLADTDTQYFGPGTRLTVL.